The 31 T cell receptor beta chains below were found in one sample sequenced in a study of blood T cells in healthy people across ages. Through a sample-barcoded 5' primer and a J-beta primer mix, a second PCR was run for roughly 6 to 12 cycles. TCRdb called the 5' RACE reads again in MiXCR, with one record for every CDR3 protein. The profile shows 1.8 million or so distinct CDR3 sequences, 30% to 40% of them singletons. The specimen was blood. Source of these receptors: a human donor in good health.

V and J are TRBV3-1 and TRBJ2-1; 7 bases match TRBD2. The CDR3 sequence is 15 residues long. Germline CDR1 is LGHDT and CDR2 is YNNKEL (reference sequence). V lost 1 base and J lost 6; bases outside the gene matches: 6. CDR3 sequence: CASSQGPGGCNEQFF. CDR3 nucleotide sequence: TGTGCCAGCAGCCAAGGGCCGGGGGGATGCAATGAGCAGTTCTTC.

V and J are TRBV12-3 or TRBV12-4 and TRBJ2-3; D unresolved. The CDR3 is 12 amino acids. Trimming left V 6 bases short and J 3 bases short, with 7 bases between. Written as DNA, the CDR3 is TGTGCCAGCAGCTATCATACAGATACGCAGTATTTT. Amino acid sequence: CASSYHTDTQYF.

This clonotype came up a few times. The rearrangement links TRBV28 to TRBJ2-1; tentatively, D is TRBD2 (5 bases). Germline V gives CDR1 MDHEN, CDR2 SYDVKM. V was pared by 3 bases and J by 10 bases, with 10 bases between. The CDR3 is 12 amino acids. The CDR3 reads CASSFGIGEQFF. Written as DNA, the CDR3 is TGTGCCAGCAGTTTCGGGATCGGGGAGCAGTTCTTC. Based on the CDR3 plus reference TRBV28 and TRBJ2-1, the full variable domain is DVKVTQSSRYLVKRTGEKVFLECVQDMDHENMFWYRQDPGLGLRLIYFSYDVKMKEKGDIPEGYSVSREKKERFSLILESASTNQTSMYLCASSFGIGEQFFGPGTRLTVL.

J is TRBJ2-4 and V is TRBV5-1, with 9 bases aligning to TRBD1. The J call may be mistaken, given a closer DNA end match to TRBJ2-7. Germline loops: CDR1 SGHRS, CDR2 YFSETQ. The CDR3 runs to 15 residues. The CDR3 spells CASSHHRDRDNEQYF. The CDR3 DNA is TGCGCCAGCAGCCACCACCGGGACAGGGACAACGAGCAGTACTTC.

This chain uses TRBV6-2 or TRBV6-3 with TRBJ2-7; D gene ambiguous. Germline assignment: CDR1 MNHEY and CDR2 SVGEGT. This CDR3 is 14 amino acids long. V shed 4 bases and J shed 1 base, with 11 bases lying between them. CDR3 region: CASSLLYGSYEQYF. DNA of the CDR3: TGTGCCAGCAGTTTGCTGTACGGATCCTACGAGCAGTACTTC.

This clonotype was found many times. V usage is TRBV5-1 and J usage is TRBJ2-6; D is ambiguous. V was pared by 2 bases and J by 0 bases, with 3 bases between. This CDR3 region has 14 residues. Germline CDR1 SGHRS, CDR2 YFSETQ. This CDR3 reads CASSFYSGANVLTF. The CDR3 DNA follows: TGCGCCAGCAGCTTTTACTCTGGGGCCAACGTCCTGACTTTC.

This clonotype was counted a few times. The rearrangement joins TRBV12-3 or TRBV12-4 to TRBJ2-1, with 9 bases that match TRBD1. The CDR3 is 16 amino acids. Unmatched junction bases numbered 13, after V lost 6 bases and J lost 7 bases. DNA for the CDR3: TGTGCCAGCAGCGACCTGGACAGGGGAAGGAGGAATGAGCAGTTCTTC. This gives the protein CASSDLDRGRRNEQFF.

This clonotype has only a few counts. The J gene is TRBJ2-3, the V gene TRBV12-3 or TRBV12-4; 10 positions agree with TRBD2. Trimming cost V 6 bases and J 2 bases; bases outside gene matches: 5. This CDR3 comprises 15 residues. CDR3 protein: CASSQLAGFTDTQYF. CDR3 in DNA: TGTGCCAGCAGCCAACTAGCGGGATTCACAGATACGCAGTATTTT.

This clonotype was counted only a few times. J is TRBJ2-5 and V is TRBV12-5, with TRBD2 as a possible D gene (5 bases). With 1 base removed from V and 5 bases from J, the gap between germline ends came to 17 bases. Germline V gene sequence: CDR1 LGHNT, CDR2 FRNRAP. This CDR3 has 16 residues. CDR3 bases: TGTGCTAGTGGTTTGGGCCAGAACCTAGCTGGTGAGACCCAGTACTTC. Translation gives CASGLGQNLAGETQYF.

J is TRBJ2-7 and V is TRBV7-2; no reliable D call. The J call may not be correct, given that the DNA end is closer to TRBJ2-5. CDR3 length: 12 residues. CDR1 is SGHTA, CDR2 FQGNSA, per germline. CDR3 amino acids: CASSRIRETQYF. DNA for the CDR3: TGTGCCAGCAGTCGTATCCGGGAGACCCAGTACTTC.

This clonotype was detected only a few times. The chain has TRBV7-6 and TRBJ2-1, with 14 nucleotides matching TRBD2. V gave up 3 bases and J gave up 5 bases; unmatched junction bases: 6. Germline CDR1 and CDR2: SGHVS and FNYEAQ. The CDR3 loop spans 17 amino acids. CDR3: CASSLTSGGATDNEQFF. CDR3 coding DNA: TGTGCCAGCAGCTTGACTAGCGGGGGGGCCACCGACAATGAGCAGTTCTTC. Full variable domain (outside the CDR3, taken from reference TRBV7-6 and TRBJ2-1): GAGVSQSPRYKVTKRGQDVALRCDPISGHVSLYWYRQALGQGPEFLTYFNYEAQQDKSGLPNDRFSAERPEGSISTLTIQRTEQRDSAMYRCASSLTSGGATDNEQFFGPGTRLTVL.

This clonotype was seen only a few times. The chain couples TRBV28 to TRBJ1-2, with 8 bases aligning to TRBD1. Losses at the gene ends were 6 bases for V and 4 bases for J; bases not matched to a gene: 7. Germline loops: CDR1 MDHEN, CDR2 SYDVKM. This CDR3 comprises 14 residues. The CDR3, as DNA: TGTGCCAGCAGACCCGGACAGGGACCCTATGGCTACACCTTC. This gives the protein CASRPGQGPYGYTF.

The J gene is TRBJ2-5, the V gene TRBV5-1, with D unclear. Germline-derived CDR1 and CDR2 are SGHRS and YFSETQ. V was shortened by 2 bases and J by 0 bases, with 11 bases between the two germline ends. CDR3 length: 15 amino acids. This CDR3 reads CASSFGRLYQETQYF. The CDR3 DNA reads as TGCGCCAGCAGCTTCGGCAGACTGTACCAAGAGACCCAGTACTTC.

The CDR3 loop is CASSYARKADTQYF. CDR3 DNA: TGTGCCAGCAGTTACGCGCGGAAGGCAGATACGCAGTATTTT. V usage is TRBV6-6 and J usage is TRBJ2-3, with no clear D. Germline assignment: CDR1 MNHNY and CDR2 SVGAGI (reference sequence). The CDR3 is 14 residues long. Trimming stripped 2 bases from V and 4 bases from J, with 10 bases between.

Of note for this clonotype: At one boundary the junction diverges from the germline segment, which might be a read error. The chain joins TRBV29-1 to TRBJ2-2; D ambiguous. Per the germline V gene, CDR1 is SQVTM and CDR2 is ANQGSEA. There are 14 residues in the CDR3. The CDR3 here is CSAESGWGTGELFF. DNA of the CDR3: TGCAGCGCTGAATCGGGCTGGGGCACCGGGGAGCTGTTTTTT.

In this sample, this clonotype turned up a few times. The chain recombines TRBV7-8 with TRBJ2-5; TRBD2 aligns across 13 bases. Trimming took 5 bases from V and 5 from J; bases not matched to a gene: 8. CDR1 SGHVS and CDR2 FQNEAQ come from the germline V gene. The CDR3 extends over 16 amino acids. CDR3 amino acids: CASSQTSGGFGETQYF. CDR3 coding DNA: TGTGCCAGCAGCCAGACTAGCGGGGGGTTTGGGGAGACCCAGTACTTC.

This clonotype turned up a few times. The CDR3, as DNA: TGTGCCAGCTCACCACAGGGGGCGACGGAGACCCAGTACTTC. This sequence encodes CASSPQGATETQYF. The J gene is TRBJ2-5, the V gene TRBV18, with 7 positions matching TRBD1. The CDR3 extends over 14 amino acids. Losses at the gene ends were 1 base for V and 5 bases for J; bases not matched to a gene: 4. The germline V gene has CDR1 KGHSH and CDR2 LQKENI.

The V call is TRBV5-5, the J call TRBJ2-1, with a weak D call TRBD1 (5 bases). The CDR3 extends over 16 amino acids. Germline V gene lookup returns CDR1 SGHKS and CDR2 YYEKEE (reference sequence). Trimming removed 4 bases from V and 1 base from J, with 15 bases in between. The CDR3, as DNA: TGTGCCAGCAGCCCGGCCTCAGGGCCATCCTACAATGAGCAGTTCTTC. Translation: CASSPASGPSYNEQFF.

This clonotype occurred a few times. V usage is TRBV9 and J usage is TRBJ2-5; D unclear. The DNA end is a closer match to TRBJ2-7, so the J assignment may be wrong. The germline V gene has CDR1 SGDLS and CDR2 YYNGEE. This CDR3 contains 13 residues. Here the CDR3 DNA reads TGTGCCAGCAGCCCTTATACAGAATCCGAGCAGTACTTC. Protein: CASSPYTESEQYF.

The CDR3 loop is CASSHPVVGDEQFF. The CDR3 DNA reads TGCGCCAGCAGCCACCCGGTCGTTGGCGATGAGCAGTTCTTC. The rearrangement uses TRBV5-1 and TRBJ2-1; D gene uncertain. CDR3 length equals 14 residues. CDR1 SGHRS and CDR2 YFSETQ come from the germline V gene. Deletions cut 4 bases from V and 8 bases from J, with 16 bases between. The entire variable domain, with the rest obtained from reference TRBV5-1 and TRBJ2-1, is as follows: KAGVTQTPRYLIKTRGQQVTLSCSPISGHRSVSWYQQTPGQGLQFLFEYFSETQRNKGNFPGRFSGRQFSNSRSEMNVSTLELGDSALYLCASSHPVVGDEQFFGPGTRLTVL.

The chain uses TRBV7-9 and TRBJ2-3, with 9 bases identical to TRBD1. The CDR3 spans 15 residues. V lost 1 base, J lost 4 bases, and 3 bases stayed unmatched. Germline lookup yields CDR1 SEHNR and CDR2 FQNEAQ (reference sequence). CDR3 protein: CASSLGDRVSDTQYF. In DNA, the CDR3 is TGTGCCAGCAGCTTAGGGGACAGGGTGTCAGATACGCAGTATTTT.

This clonotype was seen a handful of times. The CDR3 loop is CATSPDELYGYTF. In nucleotides, the CDR3 is TGTGCCACTTCGCCGGACGAACTCTATGGCTACACCTTC. The chain uses TRBV7-2 and TRBJ1-2, with D uncertain. CDR1 and CDR2 (germline): SGHTA, FQGNSA. Trimming pared 10 bases from V and 4 bases from J, leaving 16 bases between. The CDR3 totals 13 residues.

This rearrangement joins TRBV6-5 to TRBJ1-4; no clear D. There are 13 residues in the CDR3. Trimming left V 2 bases short and J 8 bases short, with 9 bases between. Germline CDR1 reads MNHEY; CDR2 reads SVGAGI. The CDR3 sequence: CASSYRAGEKLFF. In DNA, the CDR3 is TGTGCCAGCAGTTACAGGGCTGGGGAAAAACTGTTTTTT.

V and J are TRBV10-3 and TRBJ1-6; weak D call: TRBD1 (5 bases). Per the germline V gene, CDR1 is ENHRY and CDR2 is SYGVKD. This CDR3 contains 15 residues. The V and J ends lost 4 bases and 8 bases respectively, with 15 bases between them. The CDR3 spells CAISASGEAYSPLHF. The DNA for the CDR3 is TGTGCCATCAGTGCTTCGGGGGAAGCGTATTCACCCCTCCACTTT.

The chain couples TRBV2 to TRBJ2-1; D assignment may be TRBD1 or TRBD2 (5 bases each). There are 14 residues in the CDR3. The germline V gene encodes CDR1 SNHLY and CDR2 FYNNEI. Trimming cost V 2 bases and J 13 bases, with 18 bases left between them. The CDR3 sequence: CASSEQGPGETQFF. CDR3 bases: TGTGCCAGCAGTGAACAGGGCCCCGGGGAGACCCAGTTCTTC.

The chain joins TRBV12-3 or TRBV12-4 to TRBJ1-1; weak D call: TRBD1 (6 bases). This CDR3 has 14 amino acids. V shed 5 bases and J shed 1 base, with 11 bases lying between them. The CDR3 spells CASSEQQGNTEAFF. Here the CDR3 DNA reads TGTGCCAGCAGTGAACAACAGGGGAACACTGAAGCTTTCTTT.

This sequence joins TRBV15 and TRBJ2-1; D unresolved. Germline V gene data show CDR1 as LNHNV and CDR2 as YYDKDF (reference sequence). The V gene lost 1 base and the J gene lost 10 bases, with 11 bases spanning the gap. The CDR3 is made up of 13 amino acids. This CDR3 reads CATSRGQSEEQFF. DNA for the CDR3: TGTGCCACCAGCAGAGGACAAAGTGAGGAGCAGTTCTTC.

The chain combines TRBV4-3 with TRBJ1-6; D possibly corresponds to TRBD1 (6 bases). CDR3 size: 16 residues. Trimming shortened V by 0 bases and J by 7 bases, and 13 bases separated the two germline ends. Germline assignment: CDR1 LGHNA and CDR2 YSLEER. The CDR3 bases are TGCGCCAGCAGCCAAGATTGGGCAGGGGTCAATTCACCCCTCCACTTT. This codes for CASSQDWAGVNSPLHF.

The gene calls are TRBV6-2 or TRBV6-3 and TRBJ1-5; TRBD1 matches 8 bases. CDR1 is MNHEY, CDR2 SVGEGT, per germline. Unmatched junction bases numbered 5, after V lost 7 bases and J lost 6 bases. This CDR3 is 13 amino acids long. The DNA of the CDR3 is TGTGCCAGCAAGGACAGGGTTACTCAGCCCCAGCATTTT. Translated, it gives CASKDRVTQPQHF.

The chain uses TRBV20-1 and TRBJ2-5; D remains unclear. Trimming left V 0 bases short and J 2 bases short, with 7 bases between. Germline V CDR1 and CDR2: DFQATT, SNEGSKA (reference sequence). The CDR3 sequence is 13 residues long. The CDR3 coding sequence is TGCAGTGCTAGAGATCCTAGGCAAGAGACCCAGTACTTC. Its protein product is CSARDPRQETQYF.

The genes are TRBV5-1 and TRBJ2-3; 8 bases are a match to TRBD2. In germline, CDR1 is SGHRS, CDR2 YFSETQ. V trimming: 5 bases; J trimming: 3 bases; junction bases outside the gene matches: 14. The CDR3 sequence is 17 residues long. Here the CDR3 DNA reads TGCGCCAGCAGTAAAAAGCGGGGGACACCGGGGACAGATACGCAGTATTTT. Translation: CASSKKRGTPGTDTQYF.